Detailed here is one T cell receptor (beta chain). This record belongs to a study of blood T cell repertoires in COVID-19. On the study more broadly: Donors in the United States, Italy and Spain gave samples during acute or convalescent COVID-19. PBMCs, B-cell-depleted T cells, or T cells were the source of the cDNA or gDNA that made up the material.

Some clones are missing from TCRdb's copy, which holds only in-frame ones; the method was immunoSEQ multiplex PCR. This sample has more than 95,000 clones, with over 70% found just once. With 4 bases removed from V and 11 bases from J, the gap between germline ends came to 23 bases. The germline V gene encodes CDR1 MNHEY and CDR2 SVGAGI. The CDR3 covers 15 residues. The specimen sequenced was peripheral blood. This clonotype was sampled from a woman in her 50s with acute or convalescent COVID-19. V is TRBV6-5 and J is TRBJ1-1; D perhaps matches TRBD1 (5 bases). The CDR3, as DNA: TGTGCCAGCAGTTCACCGGGACTCCCCTCCCGGGAGGCTTTCTTT. Protein: CASSSPGLPSREAFF.